The T cell receptor (beta chain) described here comes from a study of blood T cell repertoires in COVID-19. Profiled with immunoSEQ multiplex PCR; TCRdb holds only in-frame clones, not every one. The table shows about 140,000 clones, with 60% to 80% occurring only once. Germline CDR1 reads SEHNR; CDR2 reads FQNEAQ (reference sequence). Trimming pared 0 bases from V and 8 bases from J, leaving 11 bases between. The CDR3 has 14 amino acids. Participants came from roughly 24 US areas, aged roughly 18 to 100 years. Cohorts were assigned according to the clinical history that participants reported. The chain is built from TRBV7-9 and TRBJ2-1; D unclear. The sequencing input was PBMCs or T cells enriched from blood (not recorded which). The receptor was derived from a woman aged 45-60 years who had recovered from COVID-19. CDR3 sequence reads: CASSLATPVDEQFF. DNA for the CDR3: TGTGCCAGCAGCTTAGCTACTCCCGTCGATGAGCAGTTCTTC.